This T cell receptor (beta chain) was captured in a study of T-cell reconstitution after alpha-beta-depleted transplantation in children. The authors prepared the TCRbeta library with unique molecular identifiers. TCRdb reanalysed the PCR reads using MiXCR and keeps one entry per CDR3 protein. The data hold 260,000 or so distinct CDR3 sequences, with 12% observed a single time. V shed 6 bases, J shed 0 bases, and the junction held 11 bases outside the gene matches. Germline CDR1 reads DFQATT; CDR2 reads SNEGSKA (reference sequence). The CDR3 totals 16 residues. The sequence derives from a human donor who donated a stem cell graft to a child with acute lymphoblastic leukemia. The input for sequencing was PBMCs from the stem cell graft donor, taken from the stem cell graft. The chain employs TRBV20-1 and TRBJ1-5; 7 bases are a match to TRBD1. As DNA, the CDR3 is TGCAGTGCCCAGGAGGCAGGGGGATTTAGCAATCAGCCCCAGCATTTT. The encoded protein is CSAQEAGGFSNQPQHF.